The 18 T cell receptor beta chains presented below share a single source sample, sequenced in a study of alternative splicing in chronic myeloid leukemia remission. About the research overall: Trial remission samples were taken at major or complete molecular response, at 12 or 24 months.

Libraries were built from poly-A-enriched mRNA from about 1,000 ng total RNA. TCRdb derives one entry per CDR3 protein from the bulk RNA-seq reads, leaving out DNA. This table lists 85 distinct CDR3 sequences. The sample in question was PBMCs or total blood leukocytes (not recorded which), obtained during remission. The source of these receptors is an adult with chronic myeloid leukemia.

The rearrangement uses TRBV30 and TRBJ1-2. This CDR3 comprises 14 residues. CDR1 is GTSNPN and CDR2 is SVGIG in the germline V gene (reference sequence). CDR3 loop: CAWSSTGFTDGYTF.

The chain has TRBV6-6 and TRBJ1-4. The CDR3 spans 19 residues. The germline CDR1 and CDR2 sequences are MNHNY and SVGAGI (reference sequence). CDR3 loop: CASSPSLIPALPGNEKLFF.

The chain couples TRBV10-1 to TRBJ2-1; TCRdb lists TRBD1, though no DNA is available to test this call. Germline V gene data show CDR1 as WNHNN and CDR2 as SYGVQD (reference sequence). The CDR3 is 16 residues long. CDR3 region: CASSEKQGNSYNEQFF.

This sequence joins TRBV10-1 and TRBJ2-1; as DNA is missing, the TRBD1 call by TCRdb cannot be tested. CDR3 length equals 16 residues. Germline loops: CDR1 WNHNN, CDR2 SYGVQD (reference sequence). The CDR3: CASSEKQGYTYNEQFF.

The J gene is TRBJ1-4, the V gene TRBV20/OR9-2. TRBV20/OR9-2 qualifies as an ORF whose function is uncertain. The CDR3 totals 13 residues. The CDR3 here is CSARQGFGEKLFF.

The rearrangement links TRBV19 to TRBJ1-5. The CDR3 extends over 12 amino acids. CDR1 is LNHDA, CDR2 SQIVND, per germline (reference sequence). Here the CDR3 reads CASRDSNQPQHF.

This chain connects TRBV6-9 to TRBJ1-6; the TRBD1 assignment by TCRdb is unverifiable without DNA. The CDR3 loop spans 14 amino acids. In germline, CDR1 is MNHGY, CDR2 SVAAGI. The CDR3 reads CASSCTGENSPLHF.

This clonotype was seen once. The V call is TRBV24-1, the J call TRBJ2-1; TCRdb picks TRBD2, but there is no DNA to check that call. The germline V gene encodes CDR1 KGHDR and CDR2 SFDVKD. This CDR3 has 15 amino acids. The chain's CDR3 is CATSPGLADYNEQFF.

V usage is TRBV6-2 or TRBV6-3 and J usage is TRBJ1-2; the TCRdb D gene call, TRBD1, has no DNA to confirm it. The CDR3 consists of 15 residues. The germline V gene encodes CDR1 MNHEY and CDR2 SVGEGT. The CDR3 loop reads CASSYQDRKLDGYTF.

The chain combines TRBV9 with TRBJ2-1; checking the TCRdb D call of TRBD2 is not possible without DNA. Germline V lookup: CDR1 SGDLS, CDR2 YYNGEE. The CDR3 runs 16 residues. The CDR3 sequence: CASSLRLAGVFNEQFF.

CDR3 loop: CASSESPGGAYEQYF. The chain links TRBV25-1 to TRBJ2-7; the TCRdb call, TRBD2, lacks DNA for checking. CDR3 size: 15 residues. Germline V CDR1 and CDR2: MGHDK, SYGVNS.

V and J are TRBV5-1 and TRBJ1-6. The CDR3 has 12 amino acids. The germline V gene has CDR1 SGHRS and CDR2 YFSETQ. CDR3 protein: CASSYENSPLHF.

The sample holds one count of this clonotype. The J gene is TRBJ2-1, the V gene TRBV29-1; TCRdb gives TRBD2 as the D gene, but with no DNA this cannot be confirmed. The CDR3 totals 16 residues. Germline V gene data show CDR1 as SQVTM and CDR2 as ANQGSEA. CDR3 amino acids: CSVEIAGGGSYNEQFF.

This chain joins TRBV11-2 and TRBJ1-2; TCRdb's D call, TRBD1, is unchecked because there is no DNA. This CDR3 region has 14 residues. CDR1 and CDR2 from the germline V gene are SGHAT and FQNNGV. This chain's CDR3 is CASSLGTGDYGYTF.

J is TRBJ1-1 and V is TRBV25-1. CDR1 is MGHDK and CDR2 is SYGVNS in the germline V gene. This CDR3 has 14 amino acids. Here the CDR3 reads CASSEGGEFTEAFF.

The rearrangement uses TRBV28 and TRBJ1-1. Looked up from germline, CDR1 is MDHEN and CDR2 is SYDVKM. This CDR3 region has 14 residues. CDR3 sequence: CASSLAQGLTEAFF.

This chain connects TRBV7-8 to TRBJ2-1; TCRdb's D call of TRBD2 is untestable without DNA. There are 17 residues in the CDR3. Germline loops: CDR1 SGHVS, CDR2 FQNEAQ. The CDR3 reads CASSDPLAGVSYNEQFF. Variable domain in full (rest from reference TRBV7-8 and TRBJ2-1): GAGVSQSPRYKVAKRGQDVALRCDPISGHVSLFWYQQALGQGPEFLTYFQNEAQLDKSGLPSDRFFAERPEGSVSTLKIQRTQQEDSAVYLCASSDPLAGVSYNEQFFGPGTRLTVL.

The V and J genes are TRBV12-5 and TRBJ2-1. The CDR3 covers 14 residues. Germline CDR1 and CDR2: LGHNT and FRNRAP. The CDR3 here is CASGLVQDYNEQFF.